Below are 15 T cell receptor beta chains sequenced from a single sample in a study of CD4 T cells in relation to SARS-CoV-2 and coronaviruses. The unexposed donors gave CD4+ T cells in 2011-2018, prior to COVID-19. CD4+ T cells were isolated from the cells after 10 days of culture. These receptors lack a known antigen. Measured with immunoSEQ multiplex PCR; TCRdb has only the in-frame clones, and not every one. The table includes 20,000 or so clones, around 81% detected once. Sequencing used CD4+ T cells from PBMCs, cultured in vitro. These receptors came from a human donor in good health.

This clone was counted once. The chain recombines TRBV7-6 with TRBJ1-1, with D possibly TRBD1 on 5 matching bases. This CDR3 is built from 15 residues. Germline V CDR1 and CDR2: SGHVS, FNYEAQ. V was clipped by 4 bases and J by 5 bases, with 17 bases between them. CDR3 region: CASSSLGDRETEAFF. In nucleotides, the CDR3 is TGTGCCAGCAGCTCCCTGGGGGATAGAGAAACTGAAGCTTTCTTT.

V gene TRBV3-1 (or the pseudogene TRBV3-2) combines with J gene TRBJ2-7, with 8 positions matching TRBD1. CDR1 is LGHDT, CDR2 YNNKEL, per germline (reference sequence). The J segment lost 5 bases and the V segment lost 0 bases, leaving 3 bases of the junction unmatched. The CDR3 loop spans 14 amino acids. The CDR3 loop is CASSQEQGVDEQYF. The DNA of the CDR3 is TGTGCCAGCAGCCAAGAACAGGGGGTTGACGAGCAGTACTTC.

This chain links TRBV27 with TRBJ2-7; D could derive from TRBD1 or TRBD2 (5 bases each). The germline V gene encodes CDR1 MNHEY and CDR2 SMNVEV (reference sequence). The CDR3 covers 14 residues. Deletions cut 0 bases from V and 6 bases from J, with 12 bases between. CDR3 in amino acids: CASSLSSRDVEQYF. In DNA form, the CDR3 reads TGTGCCAGCAGTTTATCGAGCAGGGACGTCGAGCAGTACTTC.

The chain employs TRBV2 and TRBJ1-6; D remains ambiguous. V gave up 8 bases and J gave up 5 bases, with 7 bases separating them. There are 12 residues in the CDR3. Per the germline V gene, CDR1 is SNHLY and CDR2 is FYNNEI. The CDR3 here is CASGQNNSPLHF. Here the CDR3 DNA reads TGTGCCAGCGGGCAGAATAATTCACCCCTCCACTTT.

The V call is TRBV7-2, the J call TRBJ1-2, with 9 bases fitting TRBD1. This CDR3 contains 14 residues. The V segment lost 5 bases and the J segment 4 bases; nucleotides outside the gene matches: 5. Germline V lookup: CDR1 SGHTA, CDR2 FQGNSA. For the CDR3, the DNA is TGTGCCAGCAGCCAGACAGGGGGAATCTATGGCTACACCTTC. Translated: CASSQTGGIYGYTF.

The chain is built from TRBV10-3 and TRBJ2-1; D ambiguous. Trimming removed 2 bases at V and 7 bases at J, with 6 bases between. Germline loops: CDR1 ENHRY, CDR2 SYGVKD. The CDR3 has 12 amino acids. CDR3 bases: TGTGCCATCAGTGAGAACGTTAATGAGCAGTTCTTC. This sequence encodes CAISENVNEQFF.

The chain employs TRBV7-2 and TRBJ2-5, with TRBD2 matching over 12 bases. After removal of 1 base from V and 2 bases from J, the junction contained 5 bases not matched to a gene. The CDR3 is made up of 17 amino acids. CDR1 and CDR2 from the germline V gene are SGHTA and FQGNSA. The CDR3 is CASSLGASGGAQETQYF. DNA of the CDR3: TGTGCCAGCAGCTTAGGAGCTAGCGGGGGGGCGCAAGAGACCCAGTACTTC.

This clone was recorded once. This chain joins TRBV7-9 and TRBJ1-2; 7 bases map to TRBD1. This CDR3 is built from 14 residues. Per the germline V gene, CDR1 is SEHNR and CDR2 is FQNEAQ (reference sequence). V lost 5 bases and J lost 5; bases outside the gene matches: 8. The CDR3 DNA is TGTGCCAGCAGCCCCGGGACAGTCACTTATGGCTACACCTTC. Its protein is CASSPGTVTYGYTF.

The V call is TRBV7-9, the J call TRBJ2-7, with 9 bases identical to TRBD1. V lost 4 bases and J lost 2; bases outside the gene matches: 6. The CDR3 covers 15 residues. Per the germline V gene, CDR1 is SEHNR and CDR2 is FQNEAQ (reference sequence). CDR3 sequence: CASSSGQGRAYEQYF. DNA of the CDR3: TGTGCCAGCAGCTCTGGACAGGGGCGAGCCTACGAGCAGTACTTC.

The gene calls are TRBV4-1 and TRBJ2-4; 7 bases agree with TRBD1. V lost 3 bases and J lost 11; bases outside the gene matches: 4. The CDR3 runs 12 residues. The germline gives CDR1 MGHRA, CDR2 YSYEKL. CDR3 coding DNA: TGCGCCAGCAGCCACGTTGGACAGGTTCAGTACTTC. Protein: CASSHVGQVQYF.

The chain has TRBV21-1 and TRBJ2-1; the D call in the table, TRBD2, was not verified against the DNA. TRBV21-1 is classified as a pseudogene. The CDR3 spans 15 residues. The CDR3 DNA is TGTGCCAGCAGCAAAGGAACTCGATTTTACAATGAGCAGTTCTTC. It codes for CASSKGTRFYNEQFF.

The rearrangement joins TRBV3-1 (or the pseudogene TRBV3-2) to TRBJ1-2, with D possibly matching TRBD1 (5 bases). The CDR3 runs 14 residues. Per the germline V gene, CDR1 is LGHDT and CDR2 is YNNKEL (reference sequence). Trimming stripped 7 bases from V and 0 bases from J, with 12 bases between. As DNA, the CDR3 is TGTGCCAGCACCACGTTGGGGGCTAACTATGGCTACACCTTC. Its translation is CASTTLGANYGYTF.

Here the CDR3 DNA reads TGTGCCAGCAGCGAGGGAGCGGGGGGGGGTCAGCAGTTCTTC. The encoded protein is CASSEGAGGGQQFF. The chain uses TRBV9 and TRBJ2-1; 10 bases are a match to TRBD2. Per germline, CDR1 SGDLS and CDR2 YYNGEE. This CDR3 region has 14 residues. V was clipped by 3 bases and J by 11 bases; unmatched bases: 8.

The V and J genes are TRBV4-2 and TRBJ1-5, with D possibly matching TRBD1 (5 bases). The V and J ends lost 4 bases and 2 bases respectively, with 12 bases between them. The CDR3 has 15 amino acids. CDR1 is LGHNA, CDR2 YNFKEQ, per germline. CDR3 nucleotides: TGTGCCAGCAGCCTGGAGGGGCTACGCAATCAGCCCCAGCATTTT. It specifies CASSLEGLRNQPQHF.

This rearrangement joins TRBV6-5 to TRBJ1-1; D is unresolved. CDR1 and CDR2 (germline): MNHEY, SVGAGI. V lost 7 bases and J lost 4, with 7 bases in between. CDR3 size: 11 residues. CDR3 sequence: CASMSGTEAFF. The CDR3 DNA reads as TGTGCCAGCATGTCAGGCACTGAAGCTTTCTTT.